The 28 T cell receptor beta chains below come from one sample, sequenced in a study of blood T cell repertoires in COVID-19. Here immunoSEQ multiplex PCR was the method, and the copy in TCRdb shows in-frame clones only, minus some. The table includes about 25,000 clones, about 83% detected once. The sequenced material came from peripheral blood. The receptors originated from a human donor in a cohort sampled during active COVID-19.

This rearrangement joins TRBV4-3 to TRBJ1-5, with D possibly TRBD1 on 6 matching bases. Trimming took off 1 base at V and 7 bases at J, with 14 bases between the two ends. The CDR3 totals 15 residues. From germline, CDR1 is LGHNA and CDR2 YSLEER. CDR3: CASSQVLGANQPQHF. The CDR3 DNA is TGCGCCAGCAGCCAAGTGCTGGGGGCGAACCAGCCCCAGCATTTT.

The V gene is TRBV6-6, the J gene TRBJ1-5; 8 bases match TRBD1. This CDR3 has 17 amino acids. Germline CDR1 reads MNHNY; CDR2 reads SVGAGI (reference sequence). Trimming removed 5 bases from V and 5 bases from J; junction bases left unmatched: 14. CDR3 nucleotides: TGTGCCAGCAGTCCGGGAGCCGACAGGGGAATTGATCAGCCCCAGCATTTT. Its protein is CASSPGADRGIDQPQHF.

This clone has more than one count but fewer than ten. DNA for the CDR3: TGTGCCAGCAGCTCCGGACTAGCGGGAGTGGCAAACGAGCAGTACTTC. Protein product: CASSSGLAGVANEQYF. The chain has TRBV7-2 and TRBJ2-7; 13 bases line up with TRBD2. With 4 bases clipped from V and 5 bases from J, the junction kept 8 bases outside the gene matches. CDR3 length: 16 residues. Per germline, CDR1 SGHTA and CDR2 FQGNSA.

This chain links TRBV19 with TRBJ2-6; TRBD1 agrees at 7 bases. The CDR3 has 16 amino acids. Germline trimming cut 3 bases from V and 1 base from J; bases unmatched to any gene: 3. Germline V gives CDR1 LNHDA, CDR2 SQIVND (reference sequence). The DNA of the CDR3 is TGTGCCAGTAGTATTGGGACAGTATCTGGGGCCAACGTCCTGACTTTC. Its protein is CASSIGTVSGANVLTF.

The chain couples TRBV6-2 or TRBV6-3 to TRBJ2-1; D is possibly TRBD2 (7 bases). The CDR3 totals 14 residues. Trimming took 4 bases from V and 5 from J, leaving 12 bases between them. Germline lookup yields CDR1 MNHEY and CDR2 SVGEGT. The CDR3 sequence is CASSWGGPNNEQFF. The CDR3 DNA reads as TGTGCCAGCAGTTGGGGGGGGCCAAACAATGAGCAGTTCTTC.

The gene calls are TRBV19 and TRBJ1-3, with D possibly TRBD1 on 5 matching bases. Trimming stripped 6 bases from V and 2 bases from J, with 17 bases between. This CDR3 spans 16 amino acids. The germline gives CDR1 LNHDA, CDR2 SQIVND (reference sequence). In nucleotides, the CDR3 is TGTGCCAGTAGCCCGGACACCTTAGGACCTGGAAACACCATATATTTT. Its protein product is CASSPDTLGPGNTIYF.

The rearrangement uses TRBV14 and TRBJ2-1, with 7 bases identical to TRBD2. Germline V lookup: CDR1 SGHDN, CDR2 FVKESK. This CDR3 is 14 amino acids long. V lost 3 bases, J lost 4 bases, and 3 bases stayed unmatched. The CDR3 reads CASSHPSGYNEQFF. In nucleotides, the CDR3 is TGTGCCAGCAGCCACCCTAGCGGTTACAATGAGCAGTTCTTC.

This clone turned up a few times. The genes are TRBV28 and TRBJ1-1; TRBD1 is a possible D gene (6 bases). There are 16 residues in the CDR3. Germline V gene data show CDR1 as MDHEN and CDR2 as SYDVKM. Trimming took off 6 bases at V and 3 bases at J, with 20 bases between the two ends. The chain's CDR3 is CASSQGLGALDTEAFF. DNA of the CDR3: TGTGCCAGCAGCCAAGGGCTGGGGGCCCTAGACACTGAAGCTTTCTTT.

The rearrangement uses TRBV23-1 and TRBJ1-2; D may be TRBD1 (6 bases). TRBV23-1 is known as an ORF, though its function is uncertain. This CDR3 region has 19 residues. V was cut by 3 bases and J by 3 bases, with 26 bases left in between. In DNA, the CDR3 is TGCGCCAGCAGTCAGAAATCGCCCCGGGATAGGGGGTTTGACTATGGCTACACCTTC. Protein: CASSQKSPRDRGFDYGYTF.

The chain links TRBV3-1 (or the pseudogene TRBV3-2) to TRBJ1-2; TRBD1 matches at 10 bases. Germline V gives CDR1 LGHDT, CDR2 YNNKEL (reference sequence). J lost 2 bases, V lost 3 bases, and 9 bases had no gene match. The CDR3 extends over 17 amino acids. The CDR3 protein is CASSHHPGQGKNYGYTF. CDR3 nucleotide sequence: TGTGCCAGCAGCCACCACCCGGGACAGGGGAAAAACTATGGCTACACCTTC.

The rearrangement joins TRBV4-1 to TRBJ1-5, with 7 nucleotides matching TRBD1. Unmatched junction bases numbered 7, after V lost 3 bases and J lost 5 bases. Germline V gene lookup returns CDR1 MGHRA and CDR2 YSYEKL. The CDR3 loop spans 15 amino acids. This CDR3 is CASSHVTGVDQPQHF. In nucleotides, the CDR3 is TGCGCCAGCAGCCATGTCACAGGGGTCGATCAGCCCCAGCATTTT.

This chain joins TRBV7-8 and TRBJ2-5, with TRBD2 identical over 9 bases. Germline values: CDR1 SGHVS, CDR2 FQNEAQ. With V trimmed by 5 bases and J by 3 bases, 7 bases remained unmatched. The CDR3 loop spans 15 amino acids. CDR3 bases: TGTGCCAGCAGCCCTTACTTAGCGGGGGAAGAGACCCAGTACTTC. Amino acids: CASSPYLAGEETQYF. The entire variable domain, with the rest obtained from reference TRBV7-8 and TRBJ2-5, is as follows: GAGVSQSPRYKVAKRGQDVALRCDPISGHVSLFWYQQALGQGPEFLTYFQNEAQLDKSGLPSDRFFAERPEGSVSTLKIQRTQQEDSAVYLCASSPYLAGEETQYFGPGTRLLVL.

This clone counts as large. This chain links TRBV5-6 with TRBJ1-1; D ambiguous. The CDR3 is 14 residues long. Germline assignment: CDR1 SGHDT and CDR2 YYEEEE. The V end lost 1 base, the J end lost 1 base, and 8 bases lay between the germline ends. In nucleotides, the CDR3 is TGTGCCAGCAGCTTGTGGGGAGAGAACACTGAAGCTTTCTTT. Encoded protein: CASSLWGENTEAFF.

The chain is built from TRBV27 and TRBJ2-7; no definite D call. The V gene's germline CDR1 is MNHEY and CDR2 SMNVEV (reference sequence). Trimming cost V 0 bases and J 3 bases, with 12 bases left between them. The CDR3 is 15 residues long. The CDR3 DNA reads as TGTGCCAGCAGTTTATCGCCCGGTGGTGGCTACGAGCAGTACTTC. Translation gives CASSLSPGGGYEQYF.

CDR3 in amino acids: CASSLGAQGVNEQYF. In nucleotides, the CDR3 is TGCGCCAGCAGCTTGGGCGCACAGGGGGTGAACGAGCAGTACTTC. V is TRBV5-1 and J is TRBJ2-7; 8 nucleotides agree with TRBD1. The CDR3 is 15 residues long. Trimming cost V 0 bases and J 5 bases; bases outside gene matches: 7. Germline CDR1 SGHRS, CDR2 YFSETQ.

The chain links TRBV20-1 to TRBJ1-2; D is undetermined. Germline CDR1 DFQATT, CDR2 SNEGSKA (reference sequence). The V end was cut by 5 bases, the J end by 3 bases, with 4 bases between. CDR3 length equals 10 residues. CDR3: CSAPDYGYTF. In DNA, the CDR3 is TGCAGTGCTCCTGACTATGGCTACACCTTC.

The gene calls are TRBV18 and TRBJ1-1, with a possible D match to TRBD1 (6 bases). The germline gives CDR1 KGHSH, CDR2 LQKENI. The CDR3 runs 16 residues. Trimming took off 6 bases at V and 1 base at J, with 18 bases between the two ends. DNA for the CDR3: TGTGCCAGCTCGCCCGCGGTGGACAGCGGGAACACTGAAGCTTTCTTT. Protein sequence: CASSPAVDSGNTEAFF. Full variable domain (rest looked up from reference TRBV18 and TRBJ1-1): NAGVMQNPRHLVRRRGQEARLRCSPMKGHSHVYWYRQLPEEGLKFMVYLQKENIIDESGMPKERFSAEFPKEGPSILRIQQVVRGDSAAYFCASSPAVDSGNTEAFFGQGTRLTVV.

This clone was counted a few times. The CDR3 nucleotides are TGTGCCAGCAGTAACAGGGCCATGAACACTGAAGCTTTCTTT. This gives the protein CASSNRAMNTEAFF. V usage is TRBV25-1 and J usage is TRBJ1-1; D is possibly TRBD1 (6 bases). Trimming shortened V by 5 bases and J by 0 bases, and 10 bases separated the two germline ends. The germline V gene has CDR1 MGHDK and CDR2 SYGVNS. This CDR3 is 14 amino acids long.

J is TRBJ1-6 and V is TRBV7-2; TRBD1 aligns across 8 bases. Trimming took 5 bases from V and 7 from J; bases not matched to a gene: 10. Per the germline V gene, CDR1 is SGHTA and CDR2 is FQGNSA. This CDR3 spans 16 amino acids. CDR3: CASSLWDRPSNSPLHF. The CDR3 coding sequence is TGTGCCAGCAGCCTATGGGACAGGCCCTCAAATTCACCCCTCCACTTT.

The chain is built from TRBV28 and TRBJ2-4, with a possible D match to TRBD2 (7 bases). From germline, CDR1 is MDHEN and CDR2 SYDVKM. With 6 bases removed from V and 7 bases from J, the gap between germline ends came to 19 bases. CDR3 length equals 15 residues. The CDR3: CASSGGGGGQNIQYF. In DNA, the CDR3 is TGTGCCAGCAGCGGAGGGGGGGGAGGCCAGAACATTCAGTACTTC.

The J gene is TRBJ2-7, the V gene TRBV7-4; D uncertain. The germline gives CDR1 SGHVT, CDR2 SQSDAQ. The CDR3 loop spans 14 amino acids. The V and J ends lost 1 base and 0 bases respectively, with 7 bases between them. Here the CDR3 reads CASSLETDSYEQYF. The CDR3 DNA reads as TGTGCCAGCAGCTTAGAAACAGACTCCTACGAGCAGTACTTC.

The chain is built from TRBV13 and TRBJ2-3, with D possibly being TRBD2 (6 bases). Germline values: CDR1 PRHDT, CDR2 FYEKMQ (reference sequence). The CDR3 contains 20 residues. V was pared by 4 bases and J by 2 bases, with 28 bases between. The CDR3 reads CASSSKIYFEGDSFTDTQYF. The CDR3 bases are TGTGCCAGCAGCTCAAAAATCTACTTCGAAGGGGACTCTTTCACAGATACGCAGTATTTT.

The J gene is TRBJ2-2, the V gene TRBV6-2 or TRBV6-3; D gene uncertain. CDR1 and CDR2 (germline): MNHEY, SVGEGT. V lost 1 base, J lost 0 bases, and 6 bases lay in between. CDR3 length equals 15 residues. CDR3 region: CASSYLEPNTGELFF. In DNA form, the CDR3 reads TGTGCCAGCAGTTACTTGGAGCCGAACACCGGGGAGCTGTTTTTT.

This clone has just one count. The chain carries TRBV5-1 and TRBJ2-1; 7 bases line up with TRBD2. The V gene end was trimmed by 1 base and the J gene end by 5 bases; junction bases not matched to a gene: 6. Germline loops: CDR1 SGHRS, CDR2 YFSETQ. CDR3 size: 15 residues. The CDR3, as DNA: TGCGCCAGCAGCTTGTCCCGGGAGGTCCACAATGAGCAGTTCTTC. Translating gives CASSLSREVHNEQFF.

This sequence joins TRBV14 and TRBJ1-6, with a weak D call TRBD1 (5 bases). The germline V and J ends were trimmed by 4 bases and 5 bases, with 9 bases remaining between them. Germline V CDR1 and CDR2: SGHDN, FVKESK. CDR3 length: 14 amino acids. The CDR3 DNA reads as TGTGCCAGCAGCCCCCCGGGGGATAATTCACCCCTCCACTTT. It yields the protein CASSPPGDNSPLHF.

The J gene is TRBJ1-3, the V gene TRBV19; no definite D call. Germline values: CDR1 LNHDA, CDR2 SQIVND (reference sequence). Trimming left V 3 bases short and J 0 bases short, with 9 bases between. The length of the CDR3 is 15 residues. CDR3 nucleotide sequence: TGTGCCAGTAGTATTCAAGACAACTCTGGAAACACCATATATTTT. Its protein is CASSIQDNSGNTIYF.

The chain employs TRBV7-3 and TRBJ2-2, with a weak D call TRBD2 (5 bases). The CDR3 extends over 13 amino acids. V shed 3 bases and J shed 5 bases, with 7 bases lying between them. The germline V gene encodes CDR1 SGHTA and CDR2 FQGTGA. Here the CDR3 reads CASSFSGTGELFF. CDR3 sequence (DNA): TGTGCCAGCAGCTTCTCGGGAACCGGGGAGCTGTTTTTT.

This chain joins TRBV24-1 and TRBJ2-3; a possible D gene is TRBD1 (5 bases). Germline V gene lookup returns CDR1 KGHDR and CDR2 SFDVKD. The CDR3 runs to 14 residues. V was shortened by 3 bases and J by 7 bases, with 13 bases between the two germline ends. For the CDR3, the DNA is TGTGCCACCAGTGATCCGAATTCAGGGAATACGCAGTATTTT. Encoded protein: CATSDPNSGNTQYF.